The 22 T cell receptor beta chains given below trace back to one sample, sequenced in a study of T cell clones after liver transplantation. This table comes from immunoSEQ multiplex PCR, and its TCRdb copy is limited to in-frame clones, with some not included. The sample has more than 70,000 clones, 83% seen once. Material: CD4+ T cells from blood, obtained at the 22-month timepoint. These receptors all come from a human patient who received a liver transplant. Some T cells may originate from the graft donor.

The V and J genes are TRBV5-6 and TRBJ2-1; D is ambiguous. Germline V gives CDR1 SGHDT, CDR2 YYEEEE. CDR3 size: 11 residues. V was shortened by 0 bases and J by 8 bases, with 3 bases between the two germline ends. The CDR3 DNA is TGTGCCAGCAGCTTGGAGTATGAGCAGTTCTTC. Protein product: CASSLEYEQFF.

The chain carries TRBV4-1 and TRBJ2-7; 10 nucleotides agree with TRBD1. The CDR3 is made up of 16 amino acids. From germline, CDR1 is MGHRA and CDR2 YSYEKL. With 4 bases clipped from V and 2 bases from J, the junction kept 8 bases outside the gene matches. The CDR3 nucleotides read TGCGCCAGCAGCCGAGACCGGGACAGGGGCCCCTACGAGCAGTACTTC. This gives the protein CASSRDRDRGPYEQYF.

The table lists this clone with a count of one. The genes are TRBV21-1 and TRBJ2-1; the D call TRBD2 from the table was never checked on the DNA. TRBV21-1 is a known pseudogene. This CDR3 is 16 amino acids long. The CDR3 DNA follows: TGTGCCAGCAGCTCTTGGGCTACCCAGGGAGGCAATGAGCAGTTCTTC. Amino acid sequence: CASSSWATQGGNEQFF.

The genes are TRBV30 and TRBJ1-2; TRBD1 is a possible D gene (5 bases). The germline gives CDR1 GTSNPN, CDR2 SVGIG (reference sequence). Deletions cut 2 bases from V and 8 bases from J, with 24 bases between. This CDR3 region has 16 residues. This CDR3 is CAWSSWGTAERRGYTF. CDR3 DNA sequence: TGTGCCTGGAGTTCCTGGGGCACAGCTGAAAGGAGAGGCTACACCTTC.

Regarding this clone: This sequence may be a read error, since a much larger clone differs from it by one base. Distinct nucleotide sequences in the sample also encode this CDR3. The chain has TRBV12-5 and TRBJ2-7; D is possibly TRBD1 (6 bases). The CDR3 is 14 residues long. The germline CDR1 and CDR2 sequences are LGHNT and FRNRAP. DNA for the CDR3: TGTGCTAGTGGCCCCAGACAGGAGATCTACGAGCAGTACTTT. Its protein is CASGPRQEIYEQYF.

The chain combines TRBV11-2 with TRBJ1-2; D possibly corresponds to TRBD1 (5 bases). Per germline, CDR1 SGHAT and CDR2 FQNNGV. CDR3 length: 13 amino acids. The V end lost 8 bases, the J end lost 5 bases, and 15 bases lay between the germline ends. The chain's CDR3 is CASAPGRQYGYTF. The CDR3 nucleotides read TGTGCCAGCGCGCCGGGACGGCAGTATGGCTACACCTTC.

The chain combines TRBV4-1 with TRBJ1-3; TRBD1 might be the D (5 bases). Trimming took off 0 bases at V and 2 bases at J, with 14 bases between the two ends. Germline-derived CDR1 and CDR2 are MGHRA and YSYEKL. This CDR3 spans 17 amino acids. CDR3 sequence reads: CASSQERPATAGNTIYF. In nucleotides, the CDR3 is TGCGCCAGCAGCCAAGAAAGGCCCGCGACAGCTGGAAACACCATATATTTT.

The chain carries TRBV5-1 and TRBJ2-5; 7 bases align to TRBD1. There are 15 residues in the CDR3. Germline V gives CDR1 SGHRS, CDR2 YFSETQ. V shed 2 bases and J 1 base; nucleotides not matched to a gene: 5. The CDR3 DNA follows: TGCGCCAGCAGCTTCGCAGGGGGTGGCCAAGAGACCCAGTACTTC. As protein: CASSFAGGGQETQYF. The full variable domain, completed using reference TRBV5-1 and TRBJ2-5, is KAGVTQTPRYLIKTRGQQVTLSCSPISGHRSVSWYQQTPGQGLQFLFEYFSETQRNKGNFPGRFSGRQFSNSRSEMNVSTLELGDSALYLCASSFAGGGQETQYFGPGTRLLVL.

The chain is built from TRBV6-5 and TRBJ2-7, with 11 bases identical to TRBD2. V was clipped by 5 bases and J by 3 bases; unmatched bases: 6. The germline gives CDR1 MNHEY, CDR2 SVGAGI. The CDR3 covers 15 residues. The CDR3 coding sequence is TGTGCCAGCAGTAAGGGGACTAGCGGATTCTACGAGCAGTACTTC. Encoded protein: CASSKGTSGFYEQYF.

Turning to this clone: Other nucleotide sequences in the sample specify the same CDR3. The chain has TRBV5-1 and TRBJ2-1; no firm D call. The CDR3 totals 13 residues. The V end was cut by 0 bases, the J end by 3 bases, with 4 bases between. From germline, CDR1 is SGHRS and CDR2 YFSETQ. CDR3 amino acids: CASSLDSYNEQFF. The CDR3 DNA sequence: TGCGCCAGCAGCTTGGACAGCTACAATGAGCAGTTCTTC.

This clone has only a few counts. The V and J genes are TRBV28 and TRBJ1-2; weak D call: TRBD1 (6 bases). The CDR3 has 14 amino acids. Trimming stripped 7 bases from V and 3 bases from J, with 15 bases between. Germline assignment: CDR1 MDHEN and CDR2 SYDVKM. The CDR3 region has the DNA TGTGCCAGCAAGATCGGGGGGGCGGACTATGGCTACACCTTC. It codes for CASKIGGADYGYTF.

The chain combines TRBV7-3 with TRBJ2-2, with 8 bases that match TRBD2. The germline CDR1 and CDR2 sequences are SGHTA and FQGTGA. The CDR3 covers 15 residues. V lost 5 bases and J lost 4; bases outside the gene matches: 6. CDR3 amino acids: CASSALAGGTGELFF. CDR3 in DNA: TGTGCCAGCAGCGCCCTGGCGGGGGGCACCGGGGAGCTGTTTTTT.

The chain joins TRBV25-1 to TRBJ1-2; possible D gene TRBD1, 5 bases. Deletions cut 4 bases from V and 7 bases from J, with 16 bases between. Germline assignment: CDR1 MGHDK and CDR2 SYGVNS. This CDR3 has 14 residues. The CDR3 DNA reads as TGTGCCAGCAGTGCCGTGGGCGTGCAGGGTGGCTACACCTTC. Its translation: CASSAVGVQGGYTF.

The CDR3 DNA is TGTGCCAGTAGTATTGGACGGAGTCAGCCCCAGCATTTT. Protein: CASSIGRSQPQHF. The chain combines TRBV19 with TRBJ1-5; D remains ambiguous. CDR3 length: 13 amino acids. From germline, CDR1 is LNHDA and CDR2 SQIVND (reference sequence). The V end lost 3 bases, the J end lost 6 bases, and 9 bases lay between the germline ends.

This clone was detected once. The J gene is TRBJ2-2, the V gene TRBV29-1, with TRBD2 matching 10 bases. V dropped 6 bases and J dropped 7; count of bases not matched to a gene: 8. CDR1 is SQVTM and CDR2 is ANQGSEA in the germline V gene. The CDR3 runs 14 residues. This CDR3 reads CSVASGRRVGELFF. The CDR3 DNA sequence: TGCAGCGTCGCTAGCGGGAGAAGGGTCGGGGAGCTGTTTTTT.

The J gene is TRBJ1-4, the V gene TRBV7-9, with D hard to call. V was pared by 1 base and J by 5 bases, with 8 bases between. CDR1 is SEHNR, CDR2 FQNEAQ, per germline (reference sequence). This CDR3 is built from 14 residues. CDR3 sequence reads: CASSLVRENEKLFF. The CDR3 DNA reads TGTGCCAGCAGCTTAGTTCGGGAGAATGAAAAACTGTTTTTT.

The chain is built from TRBV5-1 and TRBJ1-1, with TRBD1 matching 9 bases. Germline CDR1 SGHRS, CDR2 YFSETQ. V trimming: 4 bases; J trimming: 0 bases; junction bases outside the gene matches: 4. The CDR3 extends over 15 amino acids. This chain's CDR3 is CASSAGTGMNTEAFF. CDR3 bases: TGCGCCAGCAGCGCGGGGACAGGGATGAACACTGAAGCTTTCTTT.

The chain links TRBV4-3 to TRBJ2-3; D unclear. V shed 2 bases and J shed 5 bases, with 11 bases lying between them. The germline gives CDR1 LGHNA, CDR2 YSLEER. The CDR3 runs to 14 residues. The CDR3 DNA is TGCGCCAGCAGCCAACAAACAACGGGAGATACGCAGTATTTT. Translating it yields CASSQQTTGDTQYF.

At least ten counts were recorded for this clone. This rearrangement joins TRBV28 to TRBJ2-2; the match to TRBD2 covers 7 bases. The germline V gene has CDR1 MDHEN and CDR2 SYDVKM. CDR3 size: 15 residues. The junction had 5 bases not matched to a gene; V was cut back by 2 bases and J by 5 bases. The CDR3 reads CASSLLGGITGELFF. As DNA, the CDR3 is TGTGCCAGCAGTTTACTGGGGGGGATAACCGGGGAGCTGTTTTTT. Full variable domain (rest looked up from reference TRBV28 and TRBJ2-2): DVKVTQSSRYLVKRTGEKVFLECVQDMDHENMFWYRQDPGLGLRLIYFSYDVKMKEKGDIPEGYSVSREKKERFSLILESASTNQTSMYLCASSLLGGITGELFFGEGSRLTVL.

Many counts were recorded for this clone. This chain links TRBV5-6 with TRBJ1-2; maybe TRBD1 (6 bases). Germline V gene sequence: CDR1 SGHDT, CDR2 YYEEEE. There are 15 residues in the CDR3. Trimming left V 0 bases short and J 4 bases short, with 13 bases between. The CDR3 DNA reads TGTGCCAGCAGCTTGGTGGGCAGGGGTATCTATGGCTACACCTTC. This gives the protein CASSLVGRGIYGYTF. Full variable domain (outside the CDR3, taken from reference TRBV5-6 and TRBJ1-2): DAGVTQSPTHLIKTRGQQVTLRCSPKSGHDTVSWYQQALGQGPQFIFQYYEEEERQRGNFPDRFSGHQFPNYSSELNVNALLLGDSALYLCASSLVGRGIYGYTFGSGTRLTVV.

V is TRBV10-3 and J is TRBJ2-1; D unresolved. Germline values: CDR1 ENHRY, CDR2 SYGVKD. The CDR3 loop spans 12 amino acids. Trimming pared 6 bases from V and 0 bases from J, leaving 3 bases between. CDR3 amino acids: CAIRGSYNEQFF. The CDR3 nucleotides are TGTGCCATCAGGGGCTCCTACAATGAGCAGTTCTTC.

The chain is built from TRBV5-1 and TRBJ2-2, with 8 bases lining up with TRBD2. Trimming at V came to 0 bases and at J to 6 bases, leaving 4 bases not matched to a gene. The germline gives CDR1 SGHRS, CDR2 YFSETQ. There are 15 residues in the CDR3. CDR3: CASSLASGGAGELFF. CDR3 nucleotides: TGCGCCAGCAGCTTGGCCTCGGGAGGGGCCGGGGAGCTGTTTTTT.